A selection of T cell receptor beta chains follows, all from one sample in a study of molecular identifiers for immune sequencing clone quantification. TCRdb itself ran the PCR reads through MiXCR, one entry per CDR3 protein. Of tens of thousands of distinct CDR3 sequences listed, over 15% are singletons. Sample: naive CD8+ T cells from blood, with Jurkat cell RNA spiked in. These receptor sequences come from a human donor in good health. Some libraries in this study had Jurkat cell RNA spiked in. The CDR3 runs from the conserved cysteine through the conserved F or W. The D gene is left open where the match is weak. Sizes are listed as how often the clone was seen (once, few, many) or a class if it is expanded.

V,J,D,size,DNA,CDR3
TRBV5-5,TRBJ2-3,TRBD2,many,TGTGCCAGCAGCTTGGGGACTGGCGGGGGGGCAACAGATACGCAGTATTTT,CASSLGTGGGATDTQYF
TRBV14,TRBJ2-2,TRBD2,many,TGTGCCAGCAGCCAAGCCGTGGGAGCGGGACTAACCGGGGAGCTGTTTTTT,CASSQAVGAGLTGELFF
TRBV5-5,TRBJ2-1,-,many,TGTGCCAGCAGCAATTTCCCGGAGTACAATGAGCAGTTCTTC,CASSNFPEYNEQFF
TRBV7-9,TRBJ2-2,-,medium-sized,TGTGCCAGCAGCTCGCCCCGCCAGAACACCGGGGAGCTGTTTTTT,CASSSPRQNTGELFF
TRBV6-5,TRBJ2-3,-,many,TGTGCCAGCAGAGAATGGACTAGCACAGATACGCAGTATTTT,CASREWTSTDTQYF
TRBV7-9,TRBJ1-5,TRBD1,many,TGTGCCAGCAGCTTAGGACAGGGCCAACAGCCCCAGCATTTT,CASSLGQGQQPQHF
TRBV7-9,TRBJ1-5,-,many,TGTGCCAGCAGCTTAGAGGGGTCCGGCAATCAGCCCCAGCATTTT,CASSLEGSGNQPQHF
TRBV20-1,TRBJ2-7,-,many,TGCAGTGTTCCCCCTTCCACGGGAGTGCAGTACTTC,CSVPPSTGVQYF
TRBV7-6,TRBJ2-5,-,many,TGTGCCAGCAGCACAACGAACCAAGAGACCCAGTACTTC,CASSTTNQETQYF
TRBV29-1,TRBJ2-3,-,many,TGCAGCGTTTACACAGATACGCAGTATTTT,CSVYTDTQYF